The present T cell receptor beta chain was sequenced within a study of cytomegalovirus exposure and HLA in healthy donors. Study-wide context: Ancestry clustering placed around four fifths of approximately 370 genotyped donors in the Caucasian-associated cluster. Study conclusions and caveats: Analyses of presence/absence relied on an assumption of roughly uniform sequencing depth across donors. The sole available immune exposure information was CMV serostatus.

For this clone: Antigen unknown.

The J segment lost 7 bases and the V segment lost 6 bases, leaving 4 bases of the junction unmatched. The CDR3 totals 13 residues. In germline, CDR1 is SGHKS, CDR2 YYEKEE (reference sequence). The PCR had 60 Vbeta and 13 Jbeta primers. Generated by immunoSEQ multiplex PCR, the TCRdb table keeps only in-frame clones and is missing some. This table holds 200,000 to 250,000 clones, almost 80% found once. This clonotype was obtained from a male donor in good health and CMV-seronegative. The material sequenced was PBMCs. The chain employs TRBV5-5 and TRBJ1-2; 12 nucleotides line up with TRBD1. CDR3 sequence: CASTGQGAGGYTF. DNA of the CDR3: TGTGCCAGCACGGGACAGGGGGCTGGTGGCTACACCTTC. The whole variable domain, filled in from reference TRBV5-5 and TRBJ1-2, reads DAGVTQSPTHLIKTRGQQVTLRCSPISGHKSVSWYQQVLGQGPQFIFQYYEKEERGRGNFPDRFSARQFPNYSSELNVNALLLGDSALYLCASTGQGAGGYTFGSGTRLTVV.